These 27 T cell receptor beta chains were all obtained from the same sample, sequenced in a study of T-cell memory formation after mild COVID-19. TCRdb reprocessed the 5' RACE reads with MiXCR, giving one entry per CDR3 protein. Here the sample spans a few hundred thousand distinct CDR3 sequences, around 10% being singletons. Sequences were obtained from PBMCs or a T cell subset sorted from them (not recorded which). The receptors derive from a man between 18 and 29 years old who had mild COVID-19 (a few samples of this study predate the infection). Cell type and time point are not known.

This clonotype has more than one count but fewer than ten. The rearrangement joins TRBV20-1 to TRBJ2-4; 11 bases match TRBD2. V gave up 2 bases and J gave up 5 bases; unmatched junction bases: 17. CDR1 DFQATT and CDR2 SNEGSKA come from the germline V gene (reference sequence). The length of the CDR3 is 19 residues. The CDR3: CSARSPQQRLAGTQNIQYF. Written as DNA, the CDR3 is TGCAGTGCTAGATCCCCTCAGCAGCGACTAGCGGGGACCCAAAACATTCAGTACTTC.

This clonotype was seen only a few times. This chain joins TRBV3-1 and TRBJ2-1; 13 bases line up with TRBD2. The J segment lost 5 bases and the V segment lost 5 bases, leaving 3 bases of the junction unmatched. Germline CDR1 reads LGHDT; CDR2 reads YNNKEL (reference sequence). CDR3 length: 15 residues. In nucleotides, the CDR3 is TGTGCCAGCAGCGAACTAGCGGGGGGGCACAATGAGCAGTTCTTC. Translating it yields CASSELAGGHNEQFF.

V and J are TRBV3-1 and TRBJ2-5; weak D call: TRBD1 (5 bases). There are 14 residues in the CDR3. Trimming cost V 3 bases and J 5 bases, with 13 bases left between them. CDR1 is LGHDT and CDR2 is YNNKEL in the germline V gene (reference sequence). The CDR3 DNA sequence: TGTGCCAGCAGCCATCGACAGTTAGGGGAGACCCAGTACTTC. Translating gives CASSHRQLGETQYF.

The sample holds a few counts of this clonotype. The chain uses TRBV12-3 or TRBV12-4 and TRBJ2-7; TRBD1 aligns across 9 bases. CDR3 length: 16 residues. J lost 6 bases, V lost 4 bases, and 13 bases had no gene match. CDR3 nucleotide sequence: TGTGCCAGCAGTTCCGCCGGGACAGGGCCGAGGGTCGAGCAGTACTTC. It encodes CASSSAGTGPRVEQYF.

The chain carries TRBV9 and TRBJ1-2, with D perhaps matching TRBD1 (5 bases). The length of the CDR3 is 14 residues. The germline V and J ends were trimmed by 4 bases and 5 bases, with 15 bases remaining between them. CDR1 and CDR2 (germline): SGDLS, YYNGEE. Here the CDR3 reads CASSSRPGSYGYTF. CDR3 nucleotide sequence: TGTGCCAGCAGCTCCCGCCCAGGGTCTTATGGCTACACCTTC. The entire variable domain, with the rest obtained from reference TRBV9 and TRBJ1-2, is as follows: DSGVTQTPKHLITATGQRVTLRCSPRSGDLSVYWYQQSLDQGLQFLIQYYNGEERAKGNILERFSAQQFPDLHSELNLSSLELGDSALYFCASSSRPGSYGYTFGSGTRLTVV.

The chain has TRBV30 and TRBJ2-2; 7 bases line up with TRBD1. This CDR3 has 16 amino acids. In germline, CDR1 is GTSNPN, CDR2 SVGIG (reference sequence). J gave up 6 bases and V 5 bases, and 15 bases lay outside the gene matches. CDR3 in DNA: TGTGCCTGGGACGAGGGGTACAGGGGATATTCCGGGGAGCTGTTTTTT. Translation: CAWDEGYRGYSGELFF.

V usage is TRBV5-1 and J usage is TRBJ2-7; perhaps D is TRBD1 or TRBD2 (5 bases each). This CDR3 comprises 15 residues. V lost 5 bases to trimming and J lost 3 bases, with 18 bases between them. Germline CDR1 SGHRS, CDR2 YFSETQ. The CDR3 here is CASSYGAANLYEQYF. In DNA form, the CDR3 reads TGCGCCAGCAGTTACGGGGCCGCAAACCTCTACGAGCAGTACTTC.

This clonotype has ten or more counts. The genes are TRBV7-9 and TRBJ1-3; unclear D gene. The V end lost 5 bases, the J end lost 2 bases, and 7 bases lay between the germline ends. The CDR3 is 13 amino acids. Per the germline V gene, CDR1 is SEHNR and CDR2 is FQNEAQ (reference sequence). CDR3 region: CASSQSAGNTIYF. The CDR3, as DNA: TGTGCCAGCAGCCAATCAGCTGGAAACACCATATATTTT.

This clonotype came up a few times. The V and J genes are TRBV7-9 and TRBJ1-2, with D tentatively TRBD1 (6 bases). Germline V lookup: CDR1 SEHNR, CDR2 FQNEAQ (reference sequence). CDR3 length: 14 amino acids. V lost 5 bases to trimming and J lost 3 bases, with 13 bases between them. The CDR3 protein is CASSRSRGDYGYTF. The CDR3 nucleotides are TGTGCCAGCAGCAGAAGCAGGGGAGACTATGGCTACACCTTC.

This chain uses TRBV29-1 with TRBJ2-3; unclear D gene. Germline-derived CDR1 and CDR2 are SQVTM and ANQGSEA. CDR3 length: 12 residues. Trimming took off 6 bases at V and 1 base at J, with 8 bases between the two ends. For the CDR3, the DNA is TGCAGCGTCCTTGATGGCACAGATACGCAGTATTTT. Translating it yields CSVLDGTDTQYF.

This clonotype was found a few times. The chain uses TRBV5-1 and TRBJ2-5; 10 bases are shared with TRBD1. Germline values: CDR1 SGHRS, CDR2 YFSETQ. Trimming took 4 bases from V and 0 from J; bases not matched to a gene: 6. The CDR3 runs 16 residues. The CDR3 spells CASSPGTGADQETQYF. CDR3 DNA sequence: TGCGCCAGCAGCCCCGGGACAGGGGCGGACCAAGAGACCCAGTACTTC.

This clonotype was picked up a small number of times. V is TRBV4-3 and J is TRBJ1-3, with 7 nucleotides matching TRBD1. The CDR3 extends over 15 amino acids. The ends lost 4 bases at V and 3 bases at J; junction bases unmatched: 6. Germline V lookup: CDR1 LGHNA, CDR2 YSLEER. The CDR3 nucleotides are TGCGCCAGCAGCCCATCACAGGGGTTTGGAAACACCATATATTTT. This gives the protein CASSPSQGFGNTIYF.

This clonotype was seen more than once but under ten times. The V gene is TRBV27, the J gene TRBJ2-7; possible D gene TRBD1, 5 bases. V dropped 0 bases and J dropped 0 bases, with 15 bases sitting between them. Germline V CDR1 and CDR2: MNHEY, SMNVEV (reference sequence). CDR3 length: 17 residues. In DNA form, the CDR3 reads TGTGCCAGCAGTTTATCGACCCACGACGACAGCTCCTACGAGCAGTACTTC. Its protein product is CASSLSTHDDSSYEQYF.

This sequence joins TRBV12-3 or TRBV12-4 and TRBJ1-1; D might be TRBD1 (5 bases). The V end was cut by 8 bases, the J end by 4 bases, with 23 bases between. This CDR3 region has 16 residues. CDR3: CASGGRVRGRVTEAFF. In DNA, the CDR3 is TGTGCCAGCGGTGGCAGGGTTCGGGGGAGGGTCACTGAAGCTTTCTTT.

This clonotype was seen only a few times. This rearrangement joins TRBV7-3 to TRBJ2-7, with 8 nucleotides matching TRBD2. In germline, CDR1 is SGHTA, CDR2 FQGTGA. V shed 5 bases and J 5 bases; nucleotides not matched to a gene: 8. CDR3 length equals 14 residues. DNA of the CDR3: TGTGCCAGCAGCCCTTTTGCGGGGGGCGACGAGCAGTACTTC. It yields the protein CASSPFAGGDEQYF. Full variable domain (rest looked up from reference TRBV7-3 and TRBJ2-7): GAGVSQTPSNKVTEKGKYVELRCDPISGHTALYWYRQSLGQGPEFLIYFQGTGAADDSGLPNDRFFAVRPEGSVSTLKIQRTERGDSAVYLCASSPFAGGDEQYFGPGTRLTVT.

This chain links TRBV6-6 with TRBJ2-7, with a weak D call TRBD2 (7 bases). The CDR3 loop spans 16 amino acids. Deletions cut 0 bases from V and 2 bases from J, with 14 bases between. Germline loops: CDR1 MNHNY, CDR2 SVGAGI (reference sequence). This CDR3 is CASSYSGGASPYEQYV. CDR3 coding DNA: TGTGCCAGCAGTTACTCGGGGGGGGCCTCTCCCTACGAGCAGTACGTC.

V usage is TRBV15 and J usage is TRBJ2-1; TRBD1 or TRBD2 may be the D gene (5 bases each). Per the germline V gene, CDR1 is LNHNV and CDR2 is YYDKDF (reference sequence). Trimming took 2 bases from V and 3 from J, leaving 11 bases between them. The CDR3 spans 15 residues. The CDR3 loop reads CATSRRDGYYNEQFF. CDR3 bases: TGTGCCACCAGCAGAAGGGACGGATACTACAATGAGCAGTTCTTC.

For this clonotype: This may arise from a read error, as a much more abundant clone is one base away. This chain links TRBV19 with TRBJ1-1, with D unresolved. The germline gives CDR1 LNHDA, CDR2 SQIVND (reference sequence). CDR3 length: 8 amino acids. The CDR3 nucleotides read TGTGCCAGGAGTAAAGCTTTCTTT. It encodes CARSKAFF.

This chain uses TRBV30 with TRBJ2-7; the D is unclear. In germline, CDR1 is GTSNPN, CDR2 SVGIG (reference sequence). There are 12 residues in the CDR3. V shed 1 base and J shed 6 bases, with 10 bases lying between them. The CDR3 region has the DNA TGTGCCTGGAGTGACGACTCGCGCGAGCAGTACTTC. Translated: CAWSDDSREQYF.

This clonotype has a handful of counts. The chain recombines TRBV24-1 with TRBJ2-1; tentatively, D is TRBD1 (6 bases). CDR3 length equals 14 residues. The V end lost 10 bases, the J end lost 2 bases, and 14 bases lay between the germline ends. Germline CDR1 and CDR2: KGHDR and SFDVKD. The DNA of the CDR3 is TGTGCCACTTCCGAGGGGGATCCCTACAATGAGCAGTTCTTC. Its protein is CATSEGDPYNEQFF.

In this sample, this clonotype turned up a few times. For the CDR3, the DNA is TGCGCCAGCAGCACTCAACAGGGTCCGTACGAGCAGTACTTC. Its protein product is CASSTQQGPYEQYF. This chain joins TRBV4-1 and TRBJ2-7; D perhaps matches TRBD1 (6 bases). V dropped 5 bases and J dropped 4 bases, with 15 bases sitting between them. This CDR3 has 14 residues. Looked up from germline, CDR1 is MGHRA and CDR2 is YSYEKL.

The DNA for the CDR3 is TGTGCCAGCAGCTACACCGGGACCTACTACGAGCAGTACTTC. Translated, it gives CASSYTGTYYEQYF. The rearrangement joins TRBV7-9 to TRBJ2-7; D assignment may be TRBD1 or TRBD2 (5 bases each). The V gene lost 4 bases and the J gene lost 3 bases, with 13 bases spanning the gap. The CDR3 runs 14 residues. Germline V lookup: CDR1 SEHNR, CDR2 FQNEAQ (reference sequence). Full variable domain (missing parts from reference TRBV7-9 and TRBJ2-7): DTGVSQNPRHKITKRGQNVTFRCDPISEHNRLYWYRQTLGQGPEFLTYFQNEAQLEKSRLLSDRFSAERPKGSFSTLEIQRTEQGDSAMYLCASSYTGTYYEQYFGPGTRLTVT.

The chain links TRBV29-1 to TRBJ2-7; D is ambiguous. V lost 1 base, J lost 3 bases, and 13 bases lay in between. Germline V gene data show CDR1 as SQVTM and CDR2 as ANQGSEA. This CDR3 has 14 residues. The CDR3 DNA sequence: TGCAGCGTTGAAGGAGGCAGTACGAACTACGAGCAGTACTTC. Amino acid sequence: CSVEGGSTNYEQYF.

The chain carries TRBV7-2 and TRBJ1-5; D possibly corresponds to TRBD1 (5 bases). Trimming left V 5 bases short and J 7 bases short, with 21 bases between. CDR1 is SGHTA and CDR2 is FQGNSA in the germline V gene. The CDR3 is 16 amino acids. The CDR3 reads CASSVRNSLDKQPQHF. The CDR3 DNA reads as TGTGCCAGCAGCGTAAGAAACAGCCTGGACAAACAGCCCCAGCATTTT.

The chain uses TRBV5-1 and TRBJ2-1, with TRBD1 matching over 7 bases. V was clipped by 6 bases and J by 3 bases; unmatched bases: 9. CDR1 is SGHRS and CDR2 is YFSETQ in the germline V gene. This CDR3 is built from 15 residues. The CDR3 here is CASMPGTDYYNEQFF. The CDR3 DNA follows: TGCGCCAGCATGCCCGGGACAGACTACTACAATGAGCAGTTCTTC.

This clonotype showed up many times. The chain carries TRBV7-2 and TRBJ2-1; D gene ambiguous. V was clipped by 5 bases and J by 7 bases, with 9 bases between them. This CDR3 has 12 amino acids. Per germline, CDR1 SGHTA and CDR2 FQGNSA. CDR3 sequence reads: CASSPLVNEQFF. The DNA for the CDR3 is TGTGCCAGCAGCCCGCTAGTTAATGAGCAGTTCTTC.

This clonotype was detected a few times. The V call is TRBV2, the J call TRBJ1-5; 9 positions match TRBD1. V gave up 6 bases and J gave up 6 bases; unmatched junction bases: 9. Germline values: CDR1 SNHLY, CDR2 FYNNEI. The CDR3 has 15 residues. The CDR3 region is CASREDRGVRQPQHF. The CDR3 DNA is TGTGCCAGCAGGGAGGACAGGGGAGTTCGTCAGCCCCAGCATTTT.